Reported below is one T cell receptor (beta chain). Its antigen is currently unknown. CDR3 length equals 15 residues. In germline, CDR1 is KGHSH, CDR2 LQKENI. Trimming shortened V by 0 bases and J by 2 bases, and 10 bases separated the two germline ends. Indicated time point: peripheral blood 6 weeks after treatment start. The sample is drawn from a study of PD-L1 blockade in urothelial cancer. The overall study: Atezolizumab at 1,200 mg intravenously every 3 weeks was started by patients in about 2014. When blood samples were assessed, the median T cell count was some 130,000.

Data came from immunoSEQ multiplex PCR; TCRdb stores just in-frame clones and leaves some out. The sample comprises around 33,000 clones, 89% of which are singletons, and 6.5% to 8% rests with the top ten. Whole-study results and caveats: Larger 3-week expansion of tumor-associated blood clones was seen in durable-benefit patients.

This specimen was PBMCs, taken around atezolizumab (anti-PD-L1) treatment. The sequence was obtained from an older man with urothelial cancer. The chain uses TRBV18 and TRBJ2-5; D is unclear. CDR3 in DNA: TGTGCCAGCTCACCACCGCGTACCCTACAAGAGACCCAGTACTTC. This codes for CASSPPRTLQETQYF.